Below are 18 T cell receptor beta chains sequenced from a single sample in a study of identical twins. MiXCR was run by TCRdb on the 5' RACE reads, yielding one entry per CDR3 protein. Counted here are hundreds of thousands of distinct CDR3 sequences, less than 7% occurring once; the ten biggest clones make up under 2%. The specimen was naive T cells sorted from blood. All receptors derive from a man aged 18 to 30 in good health.

The J gene is TRBJ1-4, the V gene TRBV10-2, with D perhaps matching TRBD1 (5 bases). Trimming pared 4 bases from V and 8 bases from J, leaving 11 bases between. Germline V gene lookup returns CDR1 WSHSY and CDR2 SAAADI. CDR3 size: 13 residues. The CDR3 spells CASSGGGKEKLFF. The CDR3 DNA reads TGCGCCAGCAGTGGTGGGGGGAAGGAAAAACTGTTTTTT.

A few counts support this clonotype. This rearrangement joins TRBV7-3 to TRBJ1-1; D may be TRBD1 (6 bases). With 2 bases removed from V and 0 bases from J, the gap between germline ends came to 16 bases. This CDR3 spans 17 amino acids. Germline lookup yields CDR1 SGHTA and CDR2 FQGTGA. In nucleotides, the CDR3 is TGTGCCAGCAGCTTACAGGGGCCAGGGACAATGAACACTGAAGCTTTCTTT. Its translation is CASSLQGPGTMNTEAFF.

This clonotype was seen at least ten times. V and J are TRBV20-1 and TRBJ2-1, with 11 bases that match TRBD2. With 7 bases clipped from V and 2 bases from J, the junction kept 10 bases outside the gene matches. CDR3 length: 16 residues. Per germline, CDR1 DFQATT and CDR2 SNEGSKA (reference sequence). CDR3 sequence (DNA): TGCAGTGTTTCTCCGACTAGCGGGATGACCTACAATGAGCAGTTCTTC. It is translated as CSVSPTSGMTYNEQFF.

This clonotype occurred many times. The CDR3 protein is CSAKTLNTEAFF. The CDR3 bases are TGCAGTGCTAAGACTCTGAACACTGAAGCTTTCTTT. The chain carries TRBV20-1 and TRBJ1-1; D gene ambiguous. Trimming stripped 4 bases from V and 0 bases from J, with 6 bases between. The germline V gene encodes CDR1 DFQATT and CDR2 SNEGSKA (reference sequence). CDR3 length: 12 residues.

This clonotype was recorded at least ten times. V gene TRBV5-1 combines with J gene TRBJ1-2; D remains ambiguous. The length of the CDR3 is 14 residues. V lost 2 bases and J lost 4, with 12 bases in between. In germline, CDR1 is SGHRS, CDR2 YFSETQ. CDR3 region: CASSLPGVPYGYTF. The CDR3 coding sequence is TGCGCCAGCAGCTTACCGGGAGTGCCCTATGGCTACACCTTC.

The chain recombines TRBV4-2 with TRBJ2-7, with 12 bases fitting TRBD2. V was clipped by 3 bases and J by 5 bases; unmatched bases: 5. In germline, CDR1 is LGHNA, CDR2 YNFKEQ. The length of the CDR3 is 15 residues. The chain's CDR3 is CASSHRLAGENEQYF. The CDR3 bases are TGTGCCAGCAGCCACAGACTAGCGGGAGAAAACGAGCAGTACTTC.

This clonotype was counted between two and nine times. The V gene is TRBV27, the J gene TRBJ2-6; 8 nucleotides align to TRBD1. The CDR3 is made up of 16 amino acids. CDR1 is MNHEY, CDR2 SMNVEV, per germline (reference sequence). V was clipped by 6 bases and J by 2 bases; unmatched bases: 6. The CDR3 loop reads CASSPTGAAGANVLTF. The CDR3 bases are TGTGCCAGCAGCCCGACAGGGGCGGCTGGGGCCAACGTCCTGACTTTC. Based on the CDR3 plus reference TRBV27 and TRBJ2-6, the full variable domain is EAQVTQNPRYLITVTGKKLTVTCSQNMNHEYMSWYRQDPGLGLRQIYYSMNVEVTDKGDVPEGYKVSRKEKRNFPLILESPSPNQTSLYFCASSPTGAAGANVLTFGAGSRLTVL.

This clonotype was observed at least ten times. V usage is TRBV20-1 and J usage is TRBJ2-1; no clear D. Germline V gene data show CDR1 as DFQATT and CDR2 as SNEGSKA (reference sequence). CDR3 length: 15 amino acids. The V and J ends lost 3 bases and 1 base respectively, with 13 bases between them. The CDR3 is CSASDTTRSYNEQFF. The CDR3 coding sequence is TGCAGTGCTAGTGATACGACCCGGTCCTACAATGAGCAGTTCTTC.

This clonotype was picked up many times. V and J are TRBV20-1 and TRBJ2-3, with 9 positions matching TRBD2. V shed 8 bases, J shed 7 bases, and the junction held 10 bases outside the gene matches. This CDR3 contains 13 residues. Germline V gene data show CDR1 as DFQATT and CDR2 as SNEGSKA (reference sequence). This CDR3 is CSHSGGSWYTQYF. The DNA of the CDR3 is TGCAGTCACAGCGGGGGGAGCTGGTATACGCAGTATTTT.

In this sample, this clonotype turned up many times. The chain couples TRBV29-1 to TRBJ2-2, with TRBD2 matching 10 bases. The V and J ends lost 6 bases and 5 bases, in that order; junction bases with no gene match: 21. Germline V gives CDR1 SQVTM, CDR2 ANQGSEA. CDR3 length: 19 residues. The CDR3 nucleotides read TGCAGCGTCAGACGATCCTGGACTAGCGGCTCGAGGGCAACCGGGGAGCTGTTTTTT. As protein: CSVRRSWTSGSRATGELFF.

The chain carries TRBV7-6 and TRBJ1-5; D is undetermined. This CDR3 has 13 residues. V was clipped by 5 bases and J by 5 bases, with 10 bases between them. Germline V gives CDR1 SGHVS, CDR2 FNYEAQ. The CDR3, as DNA: TGTGCCAGCAGCCCATTTGAGGATCAGCCCCAGCATTTT. It translates to CASSPFEDQPQHF.

At least ten counts were recorded for this clonotype. This chain connects TRBV6-6 to TRBJ1-1; 8 bases map to TRBD1. CDR1 and CDR2 (germline): MNHNY, SVGAGI (reference sequence). Germline trimming cut 11 bases from V and 1 base from J; bases unmatched to any gene: 6. This CDR3 region has 13 residues. CDR3 sequence (DNA): TGTGCCGGCCGGGGGACAGGGAACACTGAAGCTTTCTTT. Amino acid sequence: CAGRGTGNTEAFF.

Ten or more counts support this clonotype. The chain has TRBV20-1 and TRBJ1-6; tentatively, D is TRBD1 (5 bases). The CDR3 is 14 amino acids. V lost 4 bases and J 9 bases, leaving 16 bases between the germline ends. Germline CDR1 reads DFQATT; CDR2 reads SNEGSKA (reference sequence). CDR3 region: CSATPGFEVSPLHF. CDR3 nucleotide sequence: TGCAGTGCTACCCCAGGGTTCGAGGTTTCACCCCTCCACTTT.

This clonotype was detected many times. The gene calls are TRBV12-3 or TRBV12-4 and TRBJ1-1, with D perhaps matching TRBD1 (5 bases). V was pared by 2 bases and J by 11 bases, with 18 bases between. The CDR3 has 14 amino acids. This CDR3 is CASSLRDSGLLAFF. DNA for the CDR3: TGTGCCAGCAGTTTACGGGACTCGGGTTTATTGGCTTTCTTT.

CDR3 sequence reads: CASSLDTYTGELFF. The CDR3, as DNA: TGTGCCAGCAGCCTCGACACTTACACCGGGGAGCTGTTTTTT. The chain employs TRBV7-6 and TRBJ2-2; D not resolved. Germline CDR1 and CDR2: SGHVS and FNYEAQ. The CDR3 sequence is 14 residues long. Trimming removed 5 bases from V and 3 bases from J, with 10 bases in between.

Many counts were recorded for this clonotype. The chain couples TRBV4-2 to TRBJ2-1; 9 nucleotides match TRBD2. V lost 5 bases to trimming and J lost 5 bases; unmatched junction nucleotides: 10. The CDR3 consists of 16 residues. Germline V lookup: CDR1 LGHNA, CDR2 YNFKEQ. The CDR3 loop is CASSFTTSGAHNEQFF. In DNA, the CDR3 is TGTGCCAGCAGCTTTACGACTAGCGGAGCTCACAATGAGCAGTTCTTC.

V gene TRBV20-1 combines with J gene TRBJ2-7, with D unclear. This CDR3 is built from 15 residues. The germline V gene encodes CDR1 DFQATT and CDR2 SNEGSKA (reference sequence). The germline V and J ends were trimmed by 0 bases and 3 bases, with 15 bases remaining between them. In nucleotides, the CDR3 is TGCAGTGCTAGAGATCGCGGCGAAACGAACTACGAGCAGTACTTC. This encodes CSARDRGETNYEQYF.

This clonotype showed up just a few times. This chain links TRBV7-9 with TRBJ1-1; D gene uncertain. V was shortened by 1 base and J by 12 bases, with 18 bases between the two germline ends. The CDR3 loop spans 14 amino acids. From germline, CDR1 is SEHNR and CDR2 FQNEAQ (reference sequence). DNA of the CDR3: TGTGCCAGCAGCTTAGTTGGCGAGAACCAGATGACTTTCTTT. This translates into CASSLVGENQMTFF.